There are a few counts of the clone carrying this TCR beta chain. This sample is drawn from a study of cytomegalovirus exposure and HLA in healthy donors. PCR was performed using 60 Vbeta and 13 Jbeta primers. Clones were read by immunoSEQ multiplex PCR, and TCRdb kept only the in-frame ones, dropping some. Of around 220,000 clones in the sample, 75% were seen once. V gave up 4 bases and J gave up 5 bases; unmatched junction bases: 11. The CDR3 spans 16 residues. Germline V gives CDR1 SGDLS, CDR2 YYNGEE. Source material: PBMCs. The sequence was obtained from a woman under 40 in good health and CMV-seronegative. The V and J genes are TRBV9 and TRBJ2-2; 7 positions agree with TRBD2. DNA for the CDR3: TGTGCCAGCAGCCAAGAGCTAGCGGCAGTGACCGGGGAGCTGTTTTTT. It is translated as CASSQELAAVTGELFF.